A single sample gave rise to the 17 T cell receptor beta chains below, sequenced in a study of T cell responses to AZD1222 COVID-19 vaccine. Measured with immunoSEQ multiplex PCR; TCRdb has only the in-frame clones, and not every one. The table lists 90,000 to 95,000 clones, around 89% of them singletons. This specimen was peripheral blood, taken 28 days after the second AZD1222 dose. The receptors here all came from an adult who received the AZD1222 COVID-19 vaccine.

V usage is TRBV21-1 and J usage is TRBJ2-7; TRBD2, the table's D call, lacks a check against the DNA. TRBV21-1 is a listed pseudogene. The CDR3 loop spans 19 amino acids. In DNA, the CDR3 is TGTGCCAGCAGCTTCTCCGGGACTAGCGGGGGGGCCGTCCCCTACGAGCAGTACTTC. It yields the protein CASSFSGTSGGAVPYEQYF.

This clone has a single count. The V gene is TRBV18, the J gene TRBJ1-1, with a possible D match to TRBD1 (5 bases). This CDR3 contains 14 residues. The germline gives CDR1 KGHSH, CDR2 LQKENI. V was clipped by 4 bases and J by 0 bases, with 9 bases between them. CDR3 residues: CASSQPDMNTEAFF. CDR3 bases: TGTGCCAGCTCACAGCCGGACATGAACACTGAAGCTTTCTTT. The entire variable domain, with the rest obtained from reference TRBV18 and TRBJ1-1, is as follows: NAGVMQNPRHLVRRRGQEARLRCSPMKGHSHVYWYRQLPEEGLKFMVYLQKENIIDESGMPKERFSAEFPKEGPSILRIQQVVRGDSAAYFCASSQPDMNTEAFFGQGTRLTVV.

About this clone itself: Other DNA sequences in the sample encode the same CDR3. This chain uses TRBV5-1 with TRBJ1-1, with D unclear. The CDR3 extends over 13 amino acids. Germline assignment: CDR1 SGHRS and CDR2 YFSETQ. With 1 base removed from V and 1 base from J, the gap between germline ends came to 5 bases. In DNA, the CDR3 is TGCGCCAGCAGCTTGACGGCGAACACTGAAGCTTTCTTT. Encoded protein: CASSLTANTEAFF.

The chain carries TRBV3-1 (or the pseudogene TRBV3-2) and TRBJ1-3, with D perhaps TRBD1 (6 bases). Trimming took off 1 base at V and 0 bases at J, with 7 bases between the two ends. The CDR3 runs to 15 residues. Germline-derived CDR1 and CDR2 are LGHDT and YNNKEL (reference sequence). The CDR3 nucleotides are TGTGCCAGCAGCCAAGGGACAGCCTCTGGAAACACCATATATTTT. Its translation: CASSQGTASGNTIYF.

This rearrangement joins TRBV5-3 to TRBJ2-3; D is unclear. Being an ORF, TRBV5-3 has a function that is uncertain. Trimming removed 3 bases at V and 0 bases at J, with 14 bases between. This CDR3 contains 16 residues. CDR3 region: CARSSPPRYSTDTQYF. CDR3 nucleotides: TGTGCCAGAAGCTCGCCTCCAAGGTACAGCACAGATACGCAGTATTTT.

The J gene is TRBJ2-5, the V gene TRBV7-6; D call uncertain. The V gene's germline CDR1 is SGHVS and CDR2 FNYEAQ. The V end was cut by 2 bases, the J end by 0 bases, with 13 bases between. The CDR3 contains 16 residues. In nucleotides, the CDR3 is TGTGCCAGCAGCTTAACGGTTCCCCCGTACCAAGAGACCCAGTACTTC. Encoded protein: CASSLTVPPYQETQYF.

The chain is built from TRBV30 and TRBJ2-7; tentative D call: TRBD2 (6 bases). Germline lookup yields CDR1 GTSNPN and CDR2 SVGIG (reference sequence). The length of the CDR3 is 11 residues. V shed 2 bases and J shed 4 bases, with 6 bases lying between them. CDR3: CAWSREYEQYF. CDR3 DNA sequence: TGTGCCTGGAGTCGGGAGTACGAGCAGTACTTC. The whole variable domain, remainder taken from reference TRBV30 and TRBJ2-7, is SQTIHQWPATLVQPVGSPLSLECTVEGTSNPNLYWYRQAAGRGLQLLFYSVGIGQISSEVPQNLSASRPQDRQFILSSKKLLLSDSGFYLCAWSREYEQYFGPGTRLTVT.

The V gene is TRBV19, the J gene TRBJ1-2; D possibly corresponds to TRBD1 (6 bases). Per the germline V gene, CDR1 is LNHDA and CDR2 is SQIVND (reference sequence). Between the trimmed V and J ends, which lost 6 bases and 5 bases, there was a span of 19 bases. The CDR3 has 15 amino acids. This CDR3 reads CASRGANREGYGYTF. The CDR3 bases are TGTGCCAGTAGAGGTGCCAACAGGGAAGGATATGGCTACACCTTC.

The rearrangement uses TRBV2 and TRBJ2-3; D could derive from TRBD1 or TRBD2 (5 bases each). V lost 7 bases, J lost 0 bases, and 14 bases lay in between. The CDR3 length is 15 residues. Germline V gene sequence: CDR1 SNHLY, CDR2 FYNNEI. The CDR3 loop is CASTQGTESTDTQYF. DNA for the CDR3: TGTGCCAGCACTCAAGGGACCGAGAGCACAGATACGCAGTATTTT.

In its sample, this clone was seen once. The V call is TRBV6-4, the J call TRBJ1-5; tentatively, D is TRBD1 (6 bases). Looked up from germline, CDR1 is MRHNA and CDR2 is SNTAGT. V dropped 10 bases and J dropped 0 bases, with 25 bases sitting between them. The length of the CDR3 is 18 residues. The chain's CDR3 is CATSKGGSIRDSNQPQHF. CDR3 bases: TGTGCCACCAGCAAGGGGGGCTCCATACGAGATAGCAATCAGCCCCAGCATTTT.

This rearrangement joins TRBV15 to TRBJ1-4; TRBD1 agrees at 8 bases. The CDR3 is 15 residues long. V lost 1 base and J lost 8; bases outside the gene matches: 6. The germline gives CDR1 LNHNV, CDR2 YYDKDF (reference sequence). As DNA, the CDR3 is TGTGCCACCAGCAGAGGTACAGGGGGGAACGAAAAACTGTTTTTT. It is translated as CATSRGTGGNEKLFF.

The CDR3 here is CASTPGSDIWGYTF. The CDR3 DNA reads as TGTGCCAGCACCCCCGGGTCGGATATATGGGGCTACACCTTC. The chain couples TRBV6-5 to TRBJ1-2; D gene uncertain. Germline V CDR1 and CDR2: MNHEY, SVGAGI. The CDR3 is made up of 14 amino acids. V was clipped by 7 bases and J by 8 bases, with 20 bases between them.

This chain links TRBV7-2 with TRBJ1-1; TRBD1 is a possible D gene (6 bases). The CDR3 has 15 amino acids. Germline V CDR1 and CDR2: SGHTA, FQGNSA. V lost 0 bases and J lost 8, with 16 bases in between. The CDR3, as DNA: TGTGCCAGCAGCTTAGCCCCTTACAGGGTCCTAGAAGCTTTCTTT. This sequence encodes CASSLAPYRVLEAFF. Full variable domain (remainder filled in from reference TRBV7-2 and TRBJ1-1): GAGVSQSPSNKVTEKGKDVELRCDPISGHTALYWYRQSLGQGLEFLIYFQGNSAPDKSGLPSDRFSAERTGGSVSTLTIQRTQQEDSAVYLCASSLAPYRVLEAFFGQGTRLTVV.

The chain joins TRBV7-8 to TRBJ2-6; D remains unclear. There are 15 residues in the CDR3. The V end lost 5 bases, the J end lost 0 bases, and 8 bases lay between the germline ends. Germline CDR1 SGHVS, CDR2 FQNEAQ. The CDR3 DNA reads TGTGCCAGCAGCCCACCAGGCTCTGGGGCCAACGTCCTGACTTTC. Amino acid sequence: CASSPPGSGANVLTF.

CDR3 in DNA: TGTGCCAGCAGTTTATGGAGATTTCAAGAGACCCAGTACTTC. Translating it yields CASSLWRFQETQYF. The chain combines TRBV28 with TRBJ2-5; D ambiguous. The V and J ends lost 0 bases and 2 bases respectively, with 7 bases between them. Germline V gives CDR1 MDHEN, CDR2 SYDVKM. The length of the CDR3 is 14 residues.

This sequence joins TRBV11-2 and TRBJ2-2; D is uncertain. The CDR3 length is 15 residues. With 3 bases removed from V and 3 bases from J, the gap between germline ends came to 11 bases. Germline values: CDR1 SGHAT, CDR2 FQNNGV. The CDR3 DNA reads TGTGCCAGCAGCTTTTCGTGGGAACACACCGGGGAGCTGTTTTTT. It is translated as CASSFSWEHTGELFF.

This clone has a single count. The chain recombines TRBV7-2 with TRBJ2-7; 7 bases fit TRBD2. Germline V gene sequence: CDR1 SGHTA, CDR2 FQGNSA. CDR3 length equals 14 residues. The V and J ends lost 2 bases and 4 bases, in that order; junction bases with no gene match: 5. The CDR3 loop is CASSLSSGSYEQYF. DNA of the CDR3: TGTGCCAGCAGCTTATCTAGCGGATCGTACGAGCAGTACTTC.